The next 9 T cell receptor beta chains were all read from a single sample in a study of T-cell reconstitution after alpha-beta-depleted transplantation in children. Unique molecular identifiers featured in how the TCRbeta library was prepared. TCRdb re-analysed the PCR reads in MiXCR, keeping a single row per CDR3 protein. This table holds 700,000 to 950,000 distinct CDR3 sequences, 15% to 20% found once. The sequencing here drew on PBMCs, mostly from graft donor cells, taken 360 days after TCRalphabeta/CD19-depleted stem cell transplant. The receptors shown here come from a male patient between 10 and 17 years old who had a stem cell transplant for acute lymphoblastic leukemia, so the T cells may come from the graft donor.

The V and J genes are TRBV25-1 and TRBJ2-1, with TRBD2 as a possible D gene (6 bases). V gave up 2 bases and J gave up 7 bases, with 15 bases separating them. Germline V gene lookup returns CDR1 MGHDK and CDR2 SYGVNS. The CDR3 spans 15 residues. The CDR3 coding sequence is TGTGCCAGCAGTGAACGGCTGGGAGGTGGGAATGAGCAGTTCTTC. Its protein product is CASSERLGGGNEQFF.

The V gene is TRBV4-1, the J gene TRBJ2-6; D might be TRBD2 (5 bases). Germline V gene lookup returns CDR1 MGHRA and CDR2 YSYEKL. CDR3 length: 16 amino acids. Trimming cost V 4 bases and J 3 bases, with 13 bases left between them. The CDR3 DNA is TGCGCCAGCAGCCCACGAATCGCGGGTGGGGCCAACGTCCTGACTTTC. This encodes CASSPRIAGGANVLTF.

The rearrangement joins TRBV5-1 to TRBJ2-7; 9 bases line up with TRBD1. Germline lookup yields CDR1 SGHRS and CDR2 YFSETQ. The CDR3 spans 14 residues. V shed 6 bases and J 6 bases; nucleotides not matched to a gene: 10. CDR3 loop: CASNRDRESREQYF. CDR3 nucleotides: TGCGCCAGCAACCGGGACAGGGAATCTCGCGAGCAGTACTTC.

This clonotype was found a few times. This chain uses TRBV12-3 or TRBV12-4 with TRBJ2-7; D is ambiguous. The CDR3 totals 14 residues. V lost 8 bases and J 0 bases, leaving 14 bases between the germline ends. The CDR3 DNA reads TGTGCCAGCGGGTTAGCCCTCAGCTCCTACGAGCAGTACTTC. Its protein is CASGLALSSYEQYF.

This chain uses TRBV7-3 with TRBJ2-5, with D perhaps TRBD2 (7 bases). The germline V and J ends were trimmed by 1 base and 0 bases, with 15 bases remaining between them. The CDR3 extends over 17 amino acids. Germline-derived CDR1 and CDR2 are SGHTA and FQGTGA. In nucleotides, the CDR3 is TGTGCCAGCAGCTTAAGGGGGGGACAATCGTACCAAGAGACCCAGTACTTC. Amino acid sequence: CASSLRGGQSYQETQYF.

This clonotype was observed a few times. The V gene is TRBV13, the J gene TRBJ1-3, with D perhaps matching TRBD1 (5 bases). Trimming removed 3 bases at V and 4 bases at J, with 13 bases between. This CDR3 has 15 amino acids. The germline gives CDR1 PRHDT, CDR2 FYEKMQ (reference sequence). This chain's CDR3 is CASSFRPGQGNTIYF. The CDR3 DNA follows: TGTGCCAGCAGCTTCCGTCCCGGACAAGGAAACACCATATATTTT.

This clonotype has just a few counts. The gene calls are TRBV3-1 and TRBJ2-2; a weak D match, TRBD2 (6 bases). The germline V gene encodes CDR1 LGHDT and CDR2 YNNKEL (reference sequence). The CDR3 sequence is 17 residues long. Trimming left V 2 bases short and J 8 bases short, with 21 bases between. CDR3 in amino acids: CASSQRGLRVGGGELFF. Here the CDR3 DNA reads TGTGCCAGCAGCCAACGAGGACTAAGGGTGGGAGGAGGGGAGCTGTTTTTT.

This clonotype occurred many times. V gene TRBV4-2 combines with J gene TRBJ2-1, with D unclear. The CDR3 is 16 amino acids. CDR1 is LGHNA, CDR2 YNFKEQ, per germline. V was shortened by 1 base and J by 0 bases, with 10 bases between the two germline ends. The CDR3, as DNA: TGTGCCAGCAGCCAAGCCCGGCGGAGCTCCTACAATGAGCAGTTCTTC. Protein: CASSQARRSSYNEQFF.

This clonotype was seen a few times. CDR3 loop: CASSPRRLAANYNEQFF. The CDR3 nucleotides read TGCGCCAGCAGCCCCCGACGACTAGCGGCCAACTACAATGAGCAGTTCTTC. This chain uses TRBV5-1 with TRBJ2-1, with 9 bases fitting TRBD2. The CDR3 extends over 17 amino acids. V dropped 4 bases and J dropped 3; count of bases not matched to a gene: 11. In germline, CDR1 is SGHRS, CDR2 YFSETQ.